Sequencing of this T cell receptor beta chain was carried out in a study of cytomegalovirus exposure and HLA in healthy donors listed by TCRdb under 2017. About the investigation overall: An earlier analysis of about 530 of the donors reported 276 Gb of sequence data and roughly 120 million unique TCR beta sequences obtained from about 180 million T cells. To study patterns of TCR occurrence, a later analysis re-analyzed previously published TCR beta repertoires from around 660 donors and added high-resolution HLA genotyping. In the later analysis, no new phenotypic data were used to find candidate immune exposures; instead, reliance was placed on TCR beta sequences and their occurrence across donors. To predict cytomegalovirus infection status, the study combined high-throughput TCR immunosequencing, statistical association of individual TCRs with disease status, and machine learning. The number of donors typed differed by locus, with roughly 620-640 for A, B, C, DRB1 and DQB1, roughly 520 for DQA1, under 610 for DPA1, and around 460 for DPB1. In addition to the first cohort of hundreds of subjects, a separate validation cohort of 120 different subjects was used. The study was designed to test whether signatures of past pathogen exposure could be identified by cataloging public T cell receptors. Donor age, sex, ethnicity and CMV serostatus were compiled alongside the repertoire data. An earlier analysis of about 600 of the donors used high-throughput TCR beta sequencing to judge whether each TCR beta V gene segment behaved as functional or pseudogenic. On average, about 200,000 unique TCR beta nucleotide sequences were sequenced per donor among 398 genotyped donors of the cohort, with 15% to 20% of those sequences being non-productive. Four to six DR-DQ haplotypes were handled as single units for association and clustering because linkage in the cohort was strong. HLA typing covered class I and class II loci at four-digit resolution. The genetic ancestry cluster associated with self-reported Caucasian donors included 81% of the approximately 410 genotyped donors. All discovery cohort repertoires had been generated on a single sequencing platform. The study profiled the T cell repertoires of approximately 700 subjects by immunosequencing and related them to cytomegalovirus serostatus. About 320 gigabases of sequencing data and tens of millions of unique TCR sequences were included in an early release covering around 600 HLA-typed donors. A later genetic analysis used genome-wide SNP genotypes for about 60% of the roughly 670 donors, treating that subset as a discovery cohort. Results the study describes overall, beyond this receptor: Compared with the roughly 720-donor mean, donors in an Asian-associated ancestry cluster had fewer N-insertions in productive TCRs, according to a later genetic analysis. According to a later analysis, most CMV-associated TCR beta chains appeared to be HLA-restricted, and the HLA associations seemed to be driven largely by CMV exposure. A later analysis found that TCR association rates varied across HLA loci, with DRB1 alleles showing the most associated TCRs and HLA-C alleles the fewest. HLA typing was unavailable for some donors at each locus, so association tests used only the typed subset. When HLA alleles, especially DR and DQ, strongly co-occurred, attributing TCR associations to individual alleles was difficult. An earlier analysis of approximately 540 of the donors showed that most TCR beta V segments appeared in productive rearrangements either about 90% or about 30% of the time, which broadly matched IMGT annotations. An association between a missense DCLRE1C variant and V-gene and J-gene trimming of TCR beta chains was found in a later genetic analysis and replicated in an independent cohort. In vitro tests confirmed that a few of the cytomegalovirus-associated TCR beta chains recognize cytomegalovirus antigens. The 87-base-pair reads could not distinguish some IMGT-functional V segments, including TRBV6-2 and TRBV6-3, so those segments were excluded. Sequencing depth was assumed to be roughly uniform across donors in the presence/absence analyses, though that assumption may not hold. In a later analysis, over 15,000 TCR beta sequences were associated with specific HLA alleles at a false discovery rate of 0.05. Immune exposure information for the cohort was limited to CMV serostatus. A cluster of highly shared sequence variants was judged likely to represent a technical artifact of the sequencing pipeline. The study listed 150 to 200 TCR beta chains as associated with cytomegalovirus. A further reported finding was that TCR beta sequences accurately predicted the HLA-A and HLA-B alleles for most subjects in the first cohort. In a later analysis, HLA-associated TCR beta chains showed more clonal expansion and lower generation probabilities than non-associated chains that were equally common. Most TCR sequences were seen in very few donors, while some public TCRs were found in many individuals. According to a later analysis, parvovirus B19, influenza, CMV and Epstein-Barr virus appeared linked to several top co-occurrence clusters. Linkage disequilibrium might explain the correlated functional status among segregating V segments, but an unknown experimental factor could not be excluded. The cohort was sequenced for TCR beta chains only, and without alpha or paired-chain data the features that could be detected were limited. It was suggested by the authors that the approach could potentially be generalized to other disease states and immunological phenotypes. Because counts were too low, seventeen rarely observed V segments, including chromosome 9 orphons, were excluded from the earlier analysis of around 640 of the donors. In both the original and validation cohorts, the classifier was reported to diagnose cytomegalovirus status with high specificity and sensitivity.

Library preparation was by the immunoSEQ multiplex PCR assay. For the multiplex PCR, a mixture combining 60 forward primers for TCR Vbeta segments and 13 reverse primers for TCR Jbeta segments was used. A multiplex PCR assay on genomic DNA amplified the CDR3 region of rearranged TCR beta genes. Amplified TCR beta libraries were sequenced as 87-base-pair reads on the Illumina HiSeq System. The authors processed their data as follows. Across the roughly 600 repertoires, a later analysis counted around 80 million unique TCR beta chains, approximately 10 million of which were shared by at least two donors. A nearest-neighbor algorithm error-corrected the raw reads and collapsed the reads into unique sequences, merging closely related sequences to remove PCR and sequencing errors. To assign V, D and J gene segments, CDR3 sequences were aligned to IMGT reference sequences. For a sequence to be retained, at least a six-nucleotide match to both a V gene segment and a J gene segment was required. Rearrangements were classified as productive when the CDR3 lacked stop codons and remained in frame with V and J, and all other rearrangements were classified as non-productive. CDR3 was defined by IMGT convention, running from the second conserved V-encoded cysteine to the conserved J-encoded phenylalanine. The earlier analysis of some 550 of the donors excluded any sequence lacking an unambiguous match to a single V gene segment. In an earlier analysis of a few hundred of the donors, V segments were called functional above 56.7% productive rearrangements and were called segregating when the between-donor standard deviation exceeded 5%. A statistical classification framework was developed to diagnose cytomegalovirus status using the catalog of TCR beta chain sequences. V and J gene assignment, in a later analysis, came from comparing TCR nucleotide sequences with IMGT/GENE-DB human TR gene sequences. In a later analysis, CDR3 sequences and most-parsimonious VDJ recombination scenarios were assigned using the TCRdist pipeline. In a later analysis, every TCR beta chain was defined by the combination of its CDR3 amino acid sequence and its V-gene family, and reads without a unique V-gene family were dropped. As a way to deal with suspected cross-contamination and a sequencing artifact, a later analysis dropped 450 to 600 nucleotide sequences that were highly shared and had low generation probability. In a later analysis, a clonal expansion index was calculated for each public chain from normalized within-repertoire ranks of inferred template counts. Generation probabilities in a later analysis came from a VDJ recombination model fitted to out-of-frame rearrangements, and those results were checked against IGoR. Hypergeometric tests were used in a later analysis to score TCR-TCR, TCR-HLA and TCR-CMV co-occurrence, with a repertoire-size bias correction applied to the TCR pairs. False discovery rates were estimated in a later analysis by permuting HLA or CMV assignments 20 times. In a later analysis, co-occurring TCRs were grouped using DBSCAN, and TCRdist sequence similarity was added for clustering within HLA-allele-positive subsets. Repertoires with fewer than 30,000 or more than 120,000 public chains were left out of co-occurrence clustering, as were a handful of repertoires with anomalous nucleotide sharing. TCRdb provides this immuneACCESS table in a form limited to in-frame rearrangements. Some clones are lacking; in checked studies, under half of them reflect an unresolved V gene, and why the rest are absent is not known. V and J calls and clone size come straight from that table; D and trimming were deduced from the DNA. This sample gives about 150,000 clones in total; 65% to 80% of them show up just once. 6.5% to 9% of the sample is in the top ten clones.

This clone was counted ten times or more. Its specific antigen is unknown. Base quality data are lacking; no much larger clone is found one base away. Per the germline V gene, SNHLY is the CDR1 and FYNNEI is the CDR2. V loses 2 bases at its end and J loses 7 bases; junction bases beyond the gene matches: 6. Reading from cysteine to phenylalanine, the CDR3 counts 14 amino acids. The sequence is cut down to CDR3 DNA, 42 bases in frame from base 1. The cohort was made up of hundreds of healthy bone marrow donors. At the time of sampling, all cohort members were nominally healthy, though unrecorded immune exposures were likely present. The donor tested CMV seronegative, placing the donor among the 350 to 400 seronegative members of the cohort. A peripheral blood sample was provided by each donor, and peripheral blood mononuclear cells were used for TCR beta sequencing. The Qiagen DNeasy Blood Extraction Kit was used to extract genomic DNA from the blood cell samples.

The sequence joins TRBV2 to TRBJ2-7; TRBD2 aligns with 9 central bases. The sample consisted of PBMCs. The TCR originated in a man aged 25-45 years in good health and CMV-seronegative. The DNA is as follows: TGTGCCAGCAGTGAACCAGCGGGGGGCGAAGAGCAGTACTTC. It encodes CASSEPAGGEEQYF. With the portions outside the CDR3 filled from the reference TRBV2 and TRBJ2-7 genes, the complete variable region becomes EPEVTQTPSHQVTQMGQEVILRCVPISNHLYFYWYRQILGQKVEFLVSFYNNEISEKSEIFDDQFSVERPDGSNFTLKIRSTKLEDSAMYFCASSEPAGGEEQYFGPGTRLTVT.